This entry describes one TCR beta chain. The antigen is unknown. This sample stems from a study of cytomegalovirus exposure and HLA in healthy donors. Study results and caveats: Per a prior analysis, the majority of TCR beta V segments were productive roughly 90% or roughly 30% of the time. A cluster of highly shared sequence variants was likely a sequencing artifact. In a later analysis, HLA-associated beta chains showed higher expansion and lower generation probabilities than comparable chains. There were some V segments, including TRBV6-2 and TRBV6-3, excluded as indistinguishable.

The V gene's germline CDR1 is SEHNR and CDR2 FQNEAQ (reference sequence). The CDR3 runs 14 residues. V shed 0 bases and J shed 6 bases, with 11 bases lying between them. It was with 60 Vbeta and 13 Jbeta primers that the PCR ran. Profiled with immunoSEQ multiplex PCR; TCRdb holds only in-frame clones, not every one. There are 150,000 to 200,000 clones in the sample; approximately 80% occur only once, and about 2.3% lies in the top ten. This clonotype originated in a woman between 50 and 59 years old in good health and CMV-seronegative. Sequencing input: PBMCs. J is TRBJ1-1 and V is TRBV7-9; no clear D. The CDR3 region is CASSLAAWYAEAFF. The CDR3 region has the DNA TGTGCCAGCAGCTTAGCAGCCTGGTATGCTGAAGCTTTCTTT.